The present entry profiles one T cell receptor beta chain with its context. Other DNA sequences in the same sample also yield this CDR3. The sample is drawn from a study of shared clonotypes between healthy human individuals. Only CD45RO-negative cells positively selected for CCR7 counted as naive CD8 cells, so terminally differentiated effector memory CD45RA+ cells were excluded. TCRdb's copy holds only in-frame clones and misses some; the assay was immunoSEQ multiplex PCR. Among millions of clones listed, about 93% were seen once. CDR1 and CDR2 (germline): MNHEY, SMNVEV (reference sequence). J lost 6 bases, V lost 5 bases, and 4 bases had no gene match. The CDR3 loop spans 12 amino acids.

The gene calls are TRBV27 and TRBJ2-7; 7 bases line up with TRBD1. Sequencing was done on a sample of naive CD8+ T cells from PBMCs. The clonotype originates from a man between 18 and 29 years old in good health. Some clones in this sample may be carry-over from other donors' samples. CDR3 DNA sequence: TGTGCCAGCAGTCCAACAGGGGTCGAGCAGTACTTC. Translation gives CASSPTGVEQYF.